This record concerns one T cell receptor (beta chain) sequence. Antigen: not known. Described time point: pretreatment peripheral blood. Urothelial carcinoma, locally advanced or metastatic, affected the patients. This entry belongs to a study of PD-L1 blockade in urothelial cancer. For the study at large: Blood was evaluated 3 weeks (second dose) and 6 weeks after therapy began.

This CDR3 region has 17 residues. Germline V CDR1 and CDR2: MDHEN, SYDVKM. After removal of 3 bases from V and 0 bases from J, the junction contained 3 bases not matched to a gene. Notes on the study in general: Pretreatment clonality of the blood TCR repertoire below the median was predictive of superior survival.

The protocol was immunoSEQ multiplex PCR, while the TCRdb copy is restricted to in-frame clones and leaves out a portion. Of tens of thousands of clones in the sample, 81% were seen once. The receptor was derived from a man aged 70 or older with urothelial cancer. The chain employs TRBV28 and TRBJ2-6, with 9 bases aligning to TRBD1. The material was PBMCs, obtained around atezolizumab (anti-PD-L1) treatment. CDR3 sequence: CASSLGTGSSGANVLTF. CDR3 sequence (DNA): TGTGCCAGCAGTTTGGGGACAGGGAGCTCTGGGGCCAACGTCCTGACTTTC. The full variable domain, completed using reference TRBV28 and TRBJ2-6, is DVKVTQSSRYLVKRTGEKVFLECVQDMDHENMFWYRQDPGLGLRLIYFSYDVKMKEKGDIPEGYSVSREKKERFSLILESASTNQTSMYLCASSLGTGSSGANVLTFGAGSRLTVL.